This TCR beta chain comes out of a study of Ad26.COV2.S vaccination and SARS-CoV-2 variants. Study-wide background: Participants got Ad26.COV2.S intramuscularly, once or twice 56 days apart.

Treatment meaning: over 15 received Ad26.COV2.S at low or high dose, single or two shots; 5 received placebo; per-sample allocation not given. Samples analyzed were those drawn on day 63 after the first vaccine or placebo injection. In regard to this clone: Its target is unknown.

Study-wide results and limits: The breadth of spike-specific CD8+ and CD4+ T cell responses after vaccination was reportedly substantial. Vaccine and placebo groups showed comparable non-spike TCR breadth. Vaccine recipients posted higher spike-specific TCR breadth than their placebo counterparts.

This CDR3 region has 16 residues. The germline V gene encodes CDR1 SEHNR and CDR2 FQNEAQ (reference sequence). Unmatched junction bases numbered 4, after V lost 1 base and J lost 2 bases. Profiled with immunoSEQ multiplex PCR; TCRdb holds only in-frame clones, not every one. The sample lists about 350,000 clones, around 89% occurring once. This TCR came from a person aged 18-65 years who received the Ad26.COV2.S COVID-19 vaccine or a placebo. The sequencing used peripheral blood, collected in a trial of Ad26.COV2.S vaccine versus placebo. V usage is TRBV7-9 and J usage is TRBJ2-2; 7 positions agree with TRBD1. The CDR3 DNA reads TGTGCCAGCAGCTTAGACGGGACAGTTAACACCGGGGAGCTGTTTTTT. The encoded protein is CASSLDGTVNTGELFF.